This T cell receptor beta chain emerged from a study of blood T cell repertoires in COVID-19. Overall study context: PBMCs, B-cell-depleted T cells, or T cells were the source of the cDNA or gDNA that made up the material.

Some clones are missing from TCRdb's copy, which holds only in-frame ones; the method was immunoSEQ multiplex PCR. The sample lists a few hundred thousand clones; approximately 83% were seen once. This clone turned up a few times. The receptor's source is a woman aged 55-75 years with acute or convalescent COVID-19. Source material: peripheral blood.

CDR3 nucleotide sequence: TGTGCCAGCAGTGACCAGCGGGGTTCCCCGTTCTTC. Translating it yields CASSDQRGSPFF. The V gene is TRBV2, the J gene TRBJ2-1, with 7 nucleotides matching TRBD2. V was pared by 3 bases and J by 15 bases, with 8 bases of the junction left unmatched. The germline V gene has CDR1 SNHLY and CDR2 FYNNEI. The CDR3 sequence is 12 residues long.